Listed below are T cell receptor beta chains from one sample, sequenced in a study of shared clonotypes between healthy human individuals. Data came from immunoSEQ multiplex PCR; TCRdb stores just in-frame clones and leaves some out. The repertoire holds 630,000 or so clones, roughly 98% seen once, with 0.25% to 0.35% in the top ten. The sample comprised naive CD8+ T cells sorted from blood. All receptors come from a man aged 30-40 years in good health. CDR3s include the opening cysteine and the closing phenylalanine or tryptophan. D genes are given only for firm matches. Expanded clones are given a class, and other clones once, few, many or no size at all.

v_call	d_call	clone_size	j_call	cdr3_nt	cdr3_aa
TRBV29-1	NA	NA	TRBJ2-2	TGCAGCGTTGAAGACGCGGGACAGATCGGGGAGCTGTTTTTT	CSVEDAGQIGELFF
TRBV28	TRBD2	NA	TRBJ2-3	TGTGCCAGCATCGGCGGGAGTACAGATACGCAGTATTTT	CASIGGSTDTQYF
TRBV5-1	NA	NA	TRBJ2-1	TGCGCCAGCAGCTTACGCGGGTACAATGAGCAGTTCTTC	CASSLRGYNEQFF
TRBV27	TRBD2	NA	TRBJ2-7	TGTGCCAGCAGAGTTGGACTAGCGGCCTCCTACGAGCAGTACTTC	CASRVGLAASYEQYF
TRBV11-2	TRBD2	NA	TRBJ2-5	TGTGCCAGCAGCTTGGCGGGACTAGAAAAAGAGACCCAGTACTTC	CASSLAGLEKETQYF
TRBV27	TRBD2	NA	TRBJ2-3	TGTGCCAGCAGTTCGGGGACTAGCCCCACAGATACGCAGTATTTT	CASSSGTSPTDTQYF
TRBV4-1	NA	NA	TRBJ1-5	TGCGCCAGCAGCCAAGAAAGGGCTCAGCCCCAGCATTTT	CASSQERAQPQHF
TRBV10-3	NA	NA	TRBJ2-1	TGTGCCATCAGTGACAGCGTTAAACGGCTGGGCAATGAGCAGTTCTTC	CAISDSVKRLGNEQFF
TRBV7-9	NA	NA	TRBJ2-3	TGTGCCAGCAGCTTAGCAAATACAGATACGCAGTATTTT	CASSLANTDTQYF
TRBV29-1	NA	NA	TRBJ2-7	TGCAGCGTTAACACAGGACTGACCTTGGGGGAGCAGTACTTC	CSVNTGLTLGEQYF
TRBV27	NA	once	TRBJ2-7	TGTGCCAGCAGCAATCAGGGTGGCGAGCAGTACTTC	CASSNQGGEQYF
TRBV5-6	TRBD1	NA	TRBJ2-1	TGTGCCAGCAGCTTGACCGGGACAGGGATAAACTCCTACAATGAGCAGTTCTTC	CASSLTGTGINSYNEQFF
TRBV7-2	NA	NA	TRBJ2-1	TGTGCCAGCAGCGCCGGGAGTCAGGAGTACAATGAGCAGTTCTTC	CASSAGSQEYNEQFF
TRBV11-2	TRBD1	NA	TRBJ1-1	TGTGCCAGCAGCCCTGGGACAGTAGGCGTGAACACTGAAGCTTTCTTT	CASSPGTVGVNTEAFF
TRBV11-3	NA	NA	TRBJ1-2	TGTGCCAGCAGCTTCGCCCAGGGGCTTCCGCATGGCTACACCTTC	CASSFAQGLPHGYTF
TRBV7-8	TRBD1	NA	TRBJ2-2	TGTGCCAGCAGCTGGCCGGGACAGGGGGCGATTGACGCCGGGGAGCTGTTTTTT	CASSWPGQGAIDAGELFF
TRBV9	NA	NA	TRBJ2-5	TGTGCCAGCAGCGTAGGGCCCACCCAAGAGACCCAGTACTTC	CASSVGPTQETQYF
TRBV11-2	NA	NA	TRBJ2-6	TGTGCCGGATCGCCGGGACGGACCTCTGGGGCCAACGTCCTGACTTTC	CAGSPGRTSGANVLTF
TRBV28	NA	NA	TRBJ1-3	TGTGCCAGCAGTGACTCTGGAAACACCATATATTTT	CASSDSGNTIYF
TRBV4-1	TRBD2	once	TRBJ2-1	TGCGCCAGCAGCCAAGTAGAGATTACCAGCGGGAGAGAAAATGAGCAGTTCTTC	CASSQVEITSGRENEQFF
TRBV9	NA	once	TRBJ2-5	TGTGCCAGCAGCGTTCATGGGGGCGGCGAGACCCAGTACTTC	CASSVHGGGETQYF
TRBV6-6	NA	once	TRBJ1-2	TGTGCCAGCACTAAAAGACAAGGGCTTAACTATGGCTACACCTTC	CASTKRQGLNYGYTF
TRBV7-7	TRBD2	NA	TRBJ2-1	TGTGCTAGCAGCTTAGGACTAGCGGTGAAGGGTAATGAGCAGTTCTTC	CASSLGLAVKGNEQFF
TRBV29-1	NA	NA	TRBJ2-7	TGCAGCGGCCAAACGGGGGAGGTGGAAGAGCAGTACTTC	CSGQTGEVEEQYF
TRBV5-1	TRBD2	NA	TRBJ2-5	TGCGCCAGCAGCCTCGGACTAGCGGGGCAAGAGACCCAGTACTTC	CASSLGLAGQETQYF
TRBV7-9	NA	NA	TRBJ2-7	TGTGCCAGCAGCTTAGGTGCCTACGAGCAGTACTTC	CASSLGAYEQYF
TRBV30	TRBD2	NA	TRBJ2-7	TGTGCCTGGAGTGGGTCGGGAGGTCTTGAGCAGTACTTC	CAWSGSGGLEQYF
TRBV5-4	NA	NA	TRBJ1-1	TGTGCCAGCAGCTTGGCGTCAGGGGCGCCGGGAGACACTGAAGCTTTCTTT	CASSLASGAPGDTEAFF